The next 2 T cell receptor beta chains were all read from a single sample in a study of tumor and adjacent non-tumor tissue in lung cancer. The library came from three nested PCR rounds adapted from ARM-PCR protocols. Using its own MiXCR run on the multiplex PCR reads, TCRdb lists one record per CDR3 protein. Seen here are about 75,000 distinct CDR3 sequences, under 85% observed once, and the top ten hold roughly 12%. The template was RNA from unsorted bulk tissue. Source material: lung tumor tissue. The receptors shown here come from a woman between 50 and 59 years old with non-small cell lung cancer.

This clonotype was seen at least ten times. This sequence joins TRBV5-4 and TRBJ2-1, with TRBD2 identical over 7 bases. There are 14 residues in the CDR3. Trimming cost V 7 bases and J 6 bases; bases outside gene matches: 10. The germline gives CDR1 SGHNT, CDR2 YYREEE (reference sequence). The CDR3 bases are TGTGCCAGCGGGCCGGGACTAATGGTCAATGAGCAGTTCTTC. Translated, it gives CASGPGLMVNEQFF.

Worth noting for this clonotype: Without the conserved terminal phenylalanine or tryptophan, this CDR3 likely stems from a read error. The chain combines TRBV20-1 with TRBJ1-2; 7 bases agree with TRBD1. The J segment lost 4 bases and the V segment lost 3 bases, leaving 8 bases of the junction unmatched. CDR3 length: 14 residues. Germline V gene lookup returns CDR1 DFQATT and CDR2 SNEGSKA (reference sequence). This CDR3 is CSARTGTVTYGYTL. CDR3 in DNA: TGCAGTGCTAGGACAGGGACAGTCACCTATGGCTACACCCTC.